A single T cell receptor beta chain is shown here with its context. Its antigen remains unknown. One entry per CDR3 protein, called by TCRdb with MiXCR from the 5' RACE reads. The repertoire includes 300,000 to 350,000 distinct CDR3 sequences, 3.5% to 4.5% of them detected once, and roughly 24% sits in the top ten. The data belong to a study of T cells after yellow fever vaccination. Germline CDR1 is SGHRS and CDR2 is YFSETQ. V was shortened by 0 bases and J by 4 bases, with 14 bases between the two germline ends. The length of the CDR3 is 16 residues. Overall study results and limits: Faster peaking, at day 5 versus 15, marked a secondary response that was weaker.

This specimen consisted of PBMCs, obtained 5 days after the yellow fever booster vaccination. This chain connects TRBV5-1 to TRBJ2-1; a possible D gene is TRBD1 (5 bases). The source is a man between 18 and 29 years old who received the YFV17D yellow fever vaccine. The CDR3 coding sequence is TGCGCCAGCAGCTTGGCCTCAGGGCGGTATTACAATGAGCAGTTCTTC. This sequence encodes CASSLASGRYYNEQFF.